This T cell receptor beta chain came from a study of cytomegalovirus exposure and HLA in healthy donors. Regarding the study as a whole: In a later analysis, parvovirus B19, influenza, CMV and Epstein-Barr virus appeared linked to several top co-occurrence clusters. Reported performance of the classifier showed diagnosis of cytomegalovirus status with high specificity and sensitivity.

With respect to this clone: Its target is unknown.

Both 60 Vbeta primers and 13 Jbeta primers went into the PCR. Some clones are missing from TCRdb's copy, which holds only in-frame ones; the method was immunoSEQ multiplex PCR. This table holds under 200,000 clones, roughly 80% found once. Trimming at V came to 3 bases and at J to 6 bases, leaving 2 bases not matched to a gene. The V gene's germline CDR1 is SGHTA and CDR2 FQGNSA. This CDR3 spans 15 amino acids. The TCR originated in a female donor in good health and CMV-seronegative. The chain employs TRBV7-2 and TRBJ1-6; 10 bases align to TRBD1. Material for sequencing was PBMCs. This CDR3 reads CASSFRDRGNSPLHF. The CDR3 bases are TGTGCCAGCAGCTTCCGGGACAGGGGTAATTCACCCCTCCACTTT. The full variable domain, with the rest looked up from reference TRBV7-2 and TRBJ1-6, is GAGVSQSPSNKVTEKGKDVELRCDPISGHTALYWYRQSLGQGLEFLIYFQGNSAPDKSGLPSDRFSAERTGGSVSTLTIQRTQQEDSAVYLCASSFRDRGNSPLHFGNGTRLTVT.